A single sample gave rise to the 8 T cell receptor beta chains below, sequenced in a study of blood T cell repertoires in COVID-19. Only in-frame clones appear in the TCRdb table, and some are missing; sequencing was by immunoSEQ multiplex PCR. The sample lists 250,000 or so clones, more than 80% occurring once. The sequenced material came from PBMCs or T cells enriched from blood (not recorded which). The receptor set was obtained from a man in his 60s who had recovered from COVID-19.

This chain links TRBV4-3 with TRBJ2-5, with 7 bases that match TRBD2. V gave up 0 bases and J gave up 4 bases; unmatched junction bases: 8. The germline V gene encodes CDR1 LGHNA and CDR2 YSLEER. This CDR3 contains 16 residues. As DNA, the CDR3 is TGCGCCAGCAGCCAAGATTTGGGGGACTACTCAGAGACCCAGTACTTC. Translating gives CASSQDLGDYSETQYF.

The V and J genes are TRBV5-8 and TRBJ1-2; perhaps TRBD1 as D (6 bases). The CDR3 is 12 amino acids. Germline V gene lookup returns CDR1 SGHTS and CDR2 YDEGEE. V was pared by 4 bases and J by 8 bases, with 12 bases between. CDR3 amino acids: CASSTRQAGYTF. For the CDR3, the DNA is TGTGCCAGCAGCACCAGACAGGCCGGCTACACCTTC.

This clone was detected only once. The V and J genes are TRBV6-5 and TRBJ2-1; perhaps TRBD1 as D (6 bases). There are 15 residues in the CDR3. The germline V and J ends were trimmed by 7 bases and 0 bases, with 13 bases remaining between them. Germline CDR1 MNHEY, CDR2 SVGAGI. CDR3 coding DNA: TGTGCCAGCACAAGCGGACAGACCTCCTACAATGAGCAGTTCTTC. Encoded protein: CASTSGQTSYNEQFF.

The J gene is TRBJ1-2, the V gene TRBV24-1; 9 bases line up with TRBD1. The germline CDR1 and CDR2 sequences are KGHDR and SFDVKD. Trimming removed 4 bases from V and 3 bases from J; junction bases left unmatched: 5. There are 15 residues in the CDR3. CDR3 DNA: TGTGCCACCAGTGACAGGGACAGGGTCGACTATGGCTACACCTTC. Translation: CATSDRDRVDYGYTF.

V usage is TRBV27 and J usage is TRBJ1-5, with D maybe TRBD1 (5 bases). The germline V gene has CDR1 MNHEY and CDR2 SMNVEV (reference sequence). This CDR3 is 14 amino acids long. Trimming removed 2 bases from V and 2 bases from J, with 7 bases in between. CDR3 protein: CASSLGRGNQPQHF. The DNA of the CDR3 is TGTGCCAGCAGTTTAGGCAGGGGCAATCAGCCCCAGCATTTT.

This chain joins TRBV16 and TRBJ1-5; the D is unclear. The germline V and J ends were trimmed by 4 bases and 6 bases, with 22 bases remaining between them. The CDR3 is 17 amino acids. Germline V gives CDR1 KGHSY, CDR2 FQNENV. CDR3: CASSPRPVPGIGQPQHF. As DNA, the CDR3 is TGTGCCAGCAGCCCACGACCCGTACCGGGGATCGGTCAGCCCCAGCATTTT.

The CDR3 DNA sequence: TGTGCCACCAGTTACCCGGAGGGGGGCTACACCTTC. This sequence encodes CATSYPEGGYTF. V and J are TRBV24-1 and TRBJ1-2; weak D call: TRBD1 (5 bases). Germline assignment: CDR1 KGHDR and CDR2 SFDVKD. This CDR3 contains 12 residues. V dropped 6 bases and J dropped 8 bases, with 12 bases sitting between them.

The V gene is TRBV5-1, the J gene TRBJ1-1; the match to TRBD1 covers 9 bases. Germline CDR1 is SGHRS and CDR2 is YFSETQ. With V trimmed by 0 bases and J by 4 bases, 7 bases remained unmatched. This CDR3 has 16 residues. In nucleotides, the CDR3 is TGCGCCAGCAGCTTGGGCGGACAGGGGAGATTCACTGAAGCTTTCTTT. This encodes CASSLGGQGRFTEAFF.